A selection of T cell receptor beta chains follows, all from one sample in a study of blood T cell repertoires in COVID-19. Sequencing used immunoSEQ multiplex PCR; TCRdb keeps in-frame clones, though not all of them. The sample records around 250,000 clones, 82% being singletons. The sample taken for sequencing was peripheral blood. Receptors originate from a woman older than 75 with acute or convalescent COVID-19. The CDR3 runs from the conserved cysteine through the conserved F or W. D genes are given only for firm matches. Size is stated for part of the rows, as once, few or many counts, or as a class when the clone is expanded.

d_gene	j_gene	v_gene	abundance	CDR3aa	CDR3nt
TRBD1	TRBJ2-7	TRBV18	once	CASSMTGQGSYEQYF	TGTGCCAGCTCAATGACTGGACAGGGTAGCTACGAGCAGTACTTC
-	TRBJ2-1	TRBV19	-	CASSIHGGRDPTSEQFF	TGTGCCAGTAGTATCCACGGGGGAAGGGATCCGACAAGTGAGCAGTTCTTC
TRBD1	TRBJ1-3	TRBV9	-	CASSVTGGGGNTIYF	TGTGCCAGCAGCGTCACAGGGGGCGGTGGAAACACCATATATTTT
-	TRBJ1-3	TRBV30	-	CACTRVTGNTIYF	TGTGCCTGTACTCGGGTTACAGGAAACACCATATATTTT
-	TRBJ2-4	TRBV5-1	-	CASSGTGLGGNIQYF	TGCGCCAGCAGCGGGACCGGGCTGGGGGGAAACATTCAGTACTTC
TRBD2	TRBJ2-3	TRBV7-9	once	CASSLGLAGGADTQYF	TGTGCCAGCAGCTTAGGACTAGCGGGAGGGGCAGATACGCAGTATTTT
-	TRBJ1-3	TRBV19	once	CASSTPSGTLGNTIYF	TGTGCCAGTAGTACACCCTCCGGGACACTTGGAAACACCATATATTTT
TRBD1	TRBJ1-4	TRBV7-2	few	CASSQDRGLANEKLFF	TGTGCCAGCAGCCAAGACAGGGGGCTAGCTAATGAAAAACTGTTTTTT
-	TRBJ2-1	TRBV5-4	-	CASSPRSIGNEQFF	TGTGCCAGCAGCCCCCGAAGCATTGGCAATGAGCAGTTCTTC
TRBD1	TRBJ2-1	TRBV6-2/TRBV6-3	-	CASSFTGGFNEQFF	TGTGCCAGCAGTTTCACAGGGGGCTTCAATGAGCAGTTCTTC
-	TRBJ1-2	TRBV20-1	-	CSASWGRDYGYTF	TGCAGTGCTAGTTGGGGGAGGGACTATGGCTACACCTTC
TRBD2	TRBJ2-1	TRBV18	few	CASSLYTAGGSHEQFF	TGTGCCAGCTCACTCTATACGGCGGGGGGTAGCCATGAGCAGTTCTTC
TRBD1	TRBJ1-1	TRBV5-6	-	CASSLRDRMNTEAFF	TGTGCCAGCAGCTTGCGGGACAGAATGAACACTGAAGCTTTCTTT
TRBD2	TRBJ2-3	TRBV29-1	-	CSVDWTSGGDTQYF	TGCAGCGTCGACTGGACTAGCGGAGGAGATACGCAGTATTTT
-	TRBJ2-2	TRBV5-5	-	CASSFSQGRIGELFF	TGTGCCAGCAGCTTTTCCCAGGGTCGGATCGGGGAGCTGTTTTTT
TRBD1	TRBJ2-5	TRBV25-1	-	CASFDRGETQYF	TGTGCCAGCTTTGACAGGGGAGAGACCCAGTACTTC
TRBD1	TRBJ1-5	TRBV18	-	CASSRTGGNQPQHF	TGTGCCAGCTCAAGGACAGGGGGCAATCAGCCCCAGCATTTT
TRBD1	TRBJ2-7	TRBV6-2/TRBV6-3	-	CASSQHGTASYEQYF	TGTGCCAGCAGTCAACACGGGACAGCGTCCTACGAGCAGTACTTC
TRBD2	TRBJ2-1	TRBV18	-	CASSVLAGVGEGKFF	TGTGCCAGCTCGGTCCTAGCGGGAGTAGGGGAAGGGAAGTTCTTC
-	TRBJ1-2	TRBV6-1	-	CASSEAGGFYGYTF	TGTGCCAGCAGTGAAGCAGGAGGATTTTATGGCTACACCTTC
TRBD1	TRBJ1-2	TRBV3-1/TRBV3-2	-	CASSQRGDSFYGYTF	TGTGCCAGCAGCCAGCGGGGGGACAGCTTTTATGGCTACACCTTC
TRBD2	TRBJ2-7	TRBV4-2	-	CASSQERLATYEQYF	TGTGCCAGCAGCCAAGAAAGACTAGCGACCTACGAGCAGTACTTC
TRBD1	TRBJ1-2	TRBV7-3	-	CASSNYSEGANGYTF	TGTGCCAGCAGCAATTATAGCGAGGGGGCGAATGGCTACACCTTC
-	TRBJ2-2	TRBV5-1	-	CASSLVTGNTGELFF	TGCGCCAGCAGCTTGGTAACAGGGAACACCGGGGAGCTGTTTTTT
TRBD1	TRBJ1-4	TRBV3-1/TRBV3-2	-	CASSQGSNRGNEKLFF	TGTGCCAGCAGCCAAGGGTCTAACAGGGGTAATGAAAAACTGTTTTTT
TRBD1	TRBJ1-4	TRBV2	-	CASNRQGGEKLFF	TGTGCCAGCAACAGACAGGGGGGCGAAAAACTGTTTTTT
TRBD1	TRBJ2-5	TRBV10-1	-	CAIDETGFQETQYF	TGCGCCATCGATGAGACAGGGTTCCAAGAGACCCAGTACTTC
-	TRBJ1-6	TRBV11-2	-	CASSLSHSGNSPLHF	TGTGCCAGCAGCTTAAGTCACTCGGGGAATTCACCCCTCCACTTT
TRBD2	TRBJ2-5	TRBV18	-	CASSPTGLATAETQYF	TGTGCCAGCTCACCAACAGGACTAGCGACTGCGGAGACCCAGTACTTC
TRBD1	TRBJ2-3	TRBV4-3	-	CASSPNRGQWDTQYF	TGCGCCAGCAGCCCAAACAGGGGACAATGGGATACGCAGTATTTT
-	TRBJ1-6	TRBV3-1/TRBV3-2	once	CASSQEDRLNSPLHF	TGTGCCAGCAGCCAAGAAGACAGGTTAAATTCACCCCTCCACTTT
TRBD2	TRBJ2-1	TRBV7-2	-	CASSLVKSSGTNEQFF	TGTGCCAGCAGCTTAGTAAAGTCTAGCGGAACCAATGAGCAGTTCTTC
TRBD1	TRBJ1-5	TRBV27	-	CASSPFLAGGVSNQPQHF	TGTGCCAGCAGTCCTTTTTTGGCAGGGGGTGTTAGCAATCAGCCCCAGCATTTT
TRBD2	TRBJ2-7	TRBV5-4	-	CASSFSSGGRAVEQYF	TGTGCCAGCAGCTTTTCGTCCGGCGGGAGGGCGGTTGAGCAGTACTTC
TRBD1	TRBJ2-3	TRBV27	-	CASSSDRGTDTQYF	TGTGCCAGCAGTTCAGACAGGGGCACAGATACGCAGTATTTT
TRBD2	TRBJ2-3	TRBV4-2	-	CASSQDQMGLAGGGTDTQYF	TGTGCCAGCAGCCAAGATCAAATGGGACTAGCGGGGGGGGGCACAGATACGCAGTATTTT
TRBD1	TRBJ1-1	TRBV5-8	-	CASRDLYTGGITEAFF	TGTGCCAGCAGGGATCTATATACAGGGGGCATCACTGAAGCTTTCTTT
-	TRBJ2-3	TRBV19	once	CASSRPTGTSTDTQYF	TGTGCCAGTAGTAGGCCGACCGGGACTTCCACAGATACGCAGTATTTT
-	TRBJ1-3	TRBV19	-	CASSSQGGNTIYF	TGTGCCAGTAGTTCCCAGGGTGGAAACACCATATATTTT
-	TRBJ2-7	TRBV11-1	-	CASSTFQGTRYEQYF	TGTGCCAGCAGCACGTTTCAGGGAACGCGGTACGAGCAGTACTTC
TRBD1	TRBJ2-7	TRBV6-5	-	CASSFSGQGTYEQYF	TGTGCCAGCAGTTTCTCGGGACAGGGCACCTACGAGCAGTACTTC
TRBD1	TRBJ1-6	TRBV28	-	CASRPRTGENSPLHF	TGTGCCAGCAGGCCCCGGACAGGGGAGAATTCACCCCTCCACTTT
TRBD1	TRBJ1-3	TRBV12-5	-	CASGSTGPGNTIYF	TGTGCTAGTGGGTCGACAGGGCCCGGAAACACCATATATTTT
TRBD1	TRBJ2-2	TRBV5-1	-	CASSGTGTGANTGELFF	TGCGCCAGCAGCGGCACGGGGACAGGAGCGAACACCGGGGAGCTGTTTTTT
-	TRBJ1-1	TRBV2	-	CASRRDGSGRVNTEAFF	TGTGCCAGCAGGCGAGATGGATCGGGTCGGGTGAACACTGAAGCTTTCTTT
-	TRBJ1-1	TRBV6-5	-	CASGLRMMNTEAFF	TGTGCCAGCGGCCTCCGAATGATGAACACTGAAGCTTTCTTT
-	TRBJ2-5	TRBV15	-	CATSGQGQETQYF	TGTGCCACCAGCGGGCAGGGGCAAGAGACCCAGTACTTC
-	TRBJ2-3	TRBV4-2	-	CASSQALVVSGSTDTQYF	TGTGCCAGCAGCCAAGCGCTTGTTGTCAGCGGGAGCACAGATACGCAGTATTTT
TRBD2	TRBJ2-7	TRBV5-6	-	CASSSITTSGTRYEQYF	TGTGCCAGCAGCTCGATAACGACTAGCGGGACTCGCTACGAGCAGTACTTC
TRBD2	TRBJ2-2	TRBV7-9	-	CASSLGLGTSGELFF	TGTGCCAGCAGCTTAGGCTTGGGGACTAGCGGGGAGCTGTTTTTT